This T cell receptor (beta chain) came from a study of T cell responses to AZD1222 COVID-19 vaccine. Notes on the study in general: The reported proportion of spike-specific TCRs targeting unmutated variant regions was nearly half.

As for this clone: Its specificity is not known.

Germline lookup yields CDR1 LGHDT and CDR2 YNNKEL (reference sequence). CDR3 size: 17 residues. V trimming: 3 bases; J trimming: 6 bases; junction bases outside the gene matches: 12. TCRdb's table, derived via immunoSEQ multiplex PCR, lists solely in-frame clones and lacks some. This table holds under 170,000 clones, around 90% found once. The sequencing here drew on peripheral blood, taken 28 days after the second AZD1222 dose. The clonotype comes from an adult who received the AZD1222 COVID-19 vaccine. The V and J genes are TRBV3-1 (or the pseudogene TRBV3-2) and TRBJ2-7; 12 nucleotides align to TRBD2. CDR3 loop: CASSHETLAGGPGEQYF. DNA for the CDR3: TGTGCCAGCAGCCACGAAACCCTAGCGGGAGGGCCTGGCGAGCAGTACTTC.